Listed here are 18 T cell receptor beta chains from one sample, sequenced in a study of cytomegalovirus exposure and HLA in healthy donors. The PCR ran on 60 Vbeta and 13 Jbeta primers. Profiled with immunoSEQ multiplex PCR; TCRdb holds only in-frame clones, not every one. This sample has 95,000 to 150,000 clones, with 80% found just once. Material for sequencing was PBMCs. The receptors originated from a man aged 25-45 years in good health and CMV-seronegative.

The rearrangement uses TRBV7-8 and TRBJ1-1; a weak D match, TRBD1 (5 bases). The CDR3 runs 14 residues. Deletions cut 5 bases from V and 6 bases from J, with 16 bases between. Germline CDR1 SGHVS, CDR2 FQNEAQ. The CDR3 reads CASSAVGRGPEAFF. The CDR3 DNA is TGTGCCAGCAGCGCCGTGGGGAGGGGCCCTGAAGCTTTCTTT.

This sequence joins TRBV2 and TRBJ2-7, with 8 positions matching TRBD1. With V trimmed by 4 bases and J by 4 bases, 12 bases remained unmatched. The CDR3 has 16 residues. From germline, CDR1 is SNHLY and CDR2 FYNNEI. Here the CDR3 reads CASSARPDRAAYEQYF. In nucleotides, the CDR3 is TGTGCCAGCAGTGCCCGACCGGACAGGGCAGCTTACGAGCAGTACTTC.

The genes are TRBV5-1 and TRBJ1-4, with 10 bases matching TRBD1. CDR1 is SGHRS and CDR2 is YFSETQ in the germline V gene. The CDR3 is 15 residues long. V was clipped by 4 bases and J by 6 bases; unmatched bases: 6. The CDR3 reads CASSAGTGAYEKLFF. Written as DNA, the CDR3 is TGCGCCAGCAGCGCGGGGACAGGGGCGTATGAAAAACTGTTTTTT.

As regards this clone: A junction end diverges from the germline sequence, so it may reflect a read error. This specimen includes other DNA sequences encoding the same CDR3. This rearrangement joins TRBV4-3 to TRBJ2-6; D perhaps matches TRBD2 (6 bases). The CDR3 has 17 residues. CDR1 and CDR2 (germline): LGHNA, YSLEER. The CDR3 nucleotides are TGCGCCAGCAGCCAAGATAGCGGAGGGGCTGGGGCCAACGGCCTGACTTTC. It translates to CASSQDSGGAGANGLTF.

This rearrangement joins TRBV13 to TRBJ2-7; weak D call: TRBD1 (6 bases). Trimming took off 4 bases at V and 1 base at J, with 14 bases between the two ends. Germline loops: CDR1 PRHDT, CDR2 FYEKMQ (reference sequence). The CDR3 consists of 15 residues. CDR3 residues: CASSSRDKKSYEQYF. CDR3 sequence (DNA): TGTGCCAGCAGCTCCCGGGACAAAAAGTCCTACGAGCAGTACTTC.

This chain joins TRBV7-9 and TRBJ1-2; TRBD1 agrees at 11 bases. This CDR3 spans 15 amino acids. CDR1 and CDR2 from the germline V gene are SEHNR and FQNEAQ (reference sequence). J lost 7 bases, V lost 1 base, and 5 bases had no gene match. In DNA form, the CDR3 reads TGTGCCAGCAGCTTAGTAGGACAGGGGGCGGCTGGCTACACCTTC. Translation gives CASSLVGQGAAGYTF.

V gene TRBV13 combines with J gene TRBJ2-7; TRBD1 might be the D (6 bases). This CDR3 spans 14 amino acids. Germline lookup yields CDR1 PRHDT and CDR2 FYEKMQ (reference sequence). Trimming pared 5 bases from V and 0 bases from J, leaving 11 bases between. For the CDR3, the DNA is TGTGCCAGCAGCAACCCGGACAGCTCCTACGAGCAGTACTTC. Residues: CASSNPDSSYEQYF. Combining the CDR3 with reference TRBV13 and TRBJ2-7 gives the whole variable domain AAGVIQSPRHLIKEKRETATLKCYPIPRHDTVYWYQQGPGQDPQFLISFYEKMQSDKGSIPDRFSAQQFSDYHSELNMSSLELGDSALYFCASSNPDSSYEQYFGPGTRLTVT.

This clone was observed a few times. The chain combines TRBV27 with TRBJ1-2; TRBD1 agrees at 8 bases. Trimming took 0 bases from V and 3 from J; bases not matched to a gene: 6. The CDR3 is 16 amino acids. Germline CDR1 and CDR2: MNHEY and SMNVEV (reference sequence). This CDR3 reads CASSLSGAGGYYGYTF. DNA of the CDR3: TGTGCCAGCAGTTTATCTGGGGCAGGGGGCTACTATGGCTACACCTTC.

Turning to this clone: Other nucleotide sequences from this sample produce the same CDR3. The chain is built from TRBV9 and TRBJ2-5; 12 bases line up with TRBD2. Per the germline V gene, CDR1 is SGDLS and CDR2 is YYNGEE. V was clipped by 0 bases and J by 3 bases; unmatched bases: 3. The CDR3 sequence is 16 residues long. In DNA form, the CDR3 reads TGTGCCAGCAGCGTAGGACTAGCGGGGGTAGAAGAGACCCAGTACTTC. Residues: CASSVGLAGVEETQYF.

The genes are TRBV7-2 and TRBJ2-3; 8 bases agree with TRBD2. This CDR3 contains 13 residues. Germline assignment: CDR1 SGHTA and CDR2 FQGNSA. V dropped 5 bases and J dropped 9; count of bases not matched to a gene: 7. In DNA, the CDR3 is TGTGCCAGCAGCGTAAATAAGCGGGGGACGCAGTATTTT. Protein sequence: CASSVNKRGTQYF.

This clone was observed a few times. The chain uses TRBV5-6 and TRBJ1-2, with a weak D call TRBD1 (5 bases). This CDR3 is 14 amino acids long. Germline lookup yields CDR1 SGHDT and CDR2 YYEEEE. Deletions cut 0 bases from V and 4 bases from J, with 10 bases between. The CDR3 nucleotides read TGTGCCAGCAGCTTGGTCAGGAGGGGCTATGGCTACACCTTC. Translating it yields CASSLVRRGYGYTF. Looking up the rest from reference TRBV5-6 and TRBJ1-2 gives the full variable domain: DAGVTQSPTHLIKTRGQQVTLRCSPKSGHDTVSWYQQALGQGPQFIFQYYEEEERQRGNFPDRFSGHQFPNYSSELNVNALLLGDSALYLCASSLVRRGYGYTFGSGTRLTVV.

The chain joins TRBV6-5 to TRBJ2-3; TRBD1 matches at 7 bases. This CDR3 region has 16 residues. Germline V gene data show CDR1 as MNHEY and CDR2 as SVGAGI. Germline trimming cut 0 bases from V and 2 bases from J; bases unmatched to any gene: 5. CDR3 nucleotides: TGTGCCAGCAGTTACTCGAGACAGGGCTTCACAGATACGCAGTATTTT. It translates to CASSYSRQGFTDTQYF.

The CDR3: CASSESSGELFF. CDR3 nucleotide sequence: TGCGCCAGCAGTGAGTCGAGCGGGGAGCTGTTTTTT. The chain recombines TRBV10-2 with TRBJ2-2, with D unresolved. The V gene lost 0 bases and the J gene lost 7 bases, with 3 bases spanning the gap. The CDR3 contains 12 residues. CDR1 is WSHSY, CDR2 SAAADI, per germline.

This clone was counted a few times. CDR3 coding DNA: TGTGCCAGCAGCGAACCTGGGGCAGGGGGCAGAACAGATACGCAGTATTTT. This codes for CASSEPGAGGRTDTQYF. V gene TRBV6-1 combines with J gene TRBJ2-3, with 8 bases identical to TRBD1. V lost 6 bases, J lost 3 bases, and 14 bases stayed unmatched. Per the germline V gene, CDR1 is MNHNS and CDR2 is SASEGT. The CDR3 sequence is 17 residues long.

The gene calls are TRBV11-2 and TRBJ1-2; maybe TRBD1 (5 bases). Germline assignment: CDR1 SGHAT and CDR2 FQNNGV. CDR3 length: 13 amino acids. V lost 5 bases, J lost 5 bases, and 12 bases lay in between. Here the CDR3 DNA reads TGTGCCAGCAGCGCAATCAGGGTTTATGGCTACACCTTC. This codes for CASSAIRVYGYTF. The variable domain in full, completed from reference TRBV11-2 and TRBJ1-2, reads EAGVAQSPRYKIIEKRQSVAFWCNPISGHATLYWYQQILGQGPKLLIQFQNNGVVDDSQLPKDRFSAERLKGVDSTLKIQPAKLEDSAVYLCASSAIRVYGYTFGSGTRLTVV.

This chain joins TRBV6-1 and TRBJ2-1, with a possible D match to TRBD1 (6 bases). Trimming removed 4 bases from V and 3 bases from J, with 16 bases in between. Germline assignment: CDR1 MNHNS and CDR2 SASEGT. There are 16 residues in the CDR3. The CDR3, as DNA: TGTGCCAGCAGTGTCCCGGACAGTCATCTCTACAATGAGCAGTTCTTC. It is translated as CASSVPDSHLYNEQFF.

V gene TRBV4-1 combines with J gene TRBJ1-2; possibly TRBD1 for D (6 bases). V lost 0 bases to trimming and J lost 8 bases, with 13 bases between them. In germline, CDR1 is MGHRA, CDR2 YSYEKL. The CDR3 has 14 amino acids. Here the CDR3 DNA reads TGCGCCAGCAGCCAAGATTCTCGGGGGGGCGGCTACACCTTC. Protein product: CASSQDSRGGGYTF.

The chain employs TRBV10-1 and TRBJ2-1; TRBD1 matches 8 bases. The trim removed 2 bases at V and 6 bases at J, leaving 6 bases unmatched. The CDR3 is 15 residues long. The germline V gene encodes CDR1 WNHNN and CDR2 SYGVQD (reference sequence). The CDR3 nucleotides are TGCGCCAGCAGTGAGAGACGGCAGGGGGCCAATGAGCAGTTCTTC. It specifies CASSERRQGANEQFF.